This T cell receptor beta chain was recorded in a study of cytomegalovirus exposure and HLA in healthy donors. Turning to the study itself: Of 350 to 400 genotyped donors, 81% grouped in the Caucasian-associated ancestry cluster. Overall study findings and caveats: Within an earlier analysis, most TCR beta V segments proved productive either about 90% or about 30% of the time. There were some public TCRs occurring in many donors, but most TCR sequences were rare. The study flagged about 160 TCR beta chains as cytomegalovirus-associated.

In regard to this clone: Its specificity is not known.

PCR primers comprised 60 Vbeta and 13 Jbeta primers. This table comes from immunoSEQ multiplex PCR, and its TCRdb copy is limited to in-frame clones, with some not included. The sample has a few hundred thousand clones, approximately 68% seen once. The TCR was taken from a woman aged 30 to 39 in good health and CMV-seronegative. Sequencing was performed on PBMCs.

The CDR3 bases are TGTGCCAGCAGCCCGGGGACTAGCGAATATACGCAGTATTTT. This codes for CASSPGTSEYTQYF. The V and J genes are TRBV11-3 and TRBJ2-3; TRBD2 matches at 10 bases. Germline V gives CDR1 SGHNT, CDR2 YENEEA. This CDR3 has 14 residues. Germline trimming cut 5 bases from V and 7 bases from J; bases unmatched to any gene: 6.